The rows below give T cell receptor beta chains drawn from one sample of a study of T cells in Graves' hyperthyroidism and ophthalmopathy. TCRdb re-called the multiplex PCR reads with MiXCR, one entry per CDR3 protein. This table has nearly 600,000 distinct CDR3 sequences, 13% to 15% appearing once. Input material: blood. The receptors shown here come from a woman in her late teens or twenties with Graves' ophthalmopathy. CDR3s include the opening cysteine and the closing phenylalanine or tryptophan. D genes are given only for firm matches. Size is stated for part of the rows, as once, few or many counts, or as a class when the clone is expanded.

.,TRBV18,few,TRBJ1-2,TGTGCCAGCTCACCACCGGTAGGGTATGGCTACACCTTC,CASSPPVGYGYTF
TRBD2,TRBV7-6,many,TRBJ2-2,TGTGCCAGCAGCGGCCGGCTAGCGGGGAACACCGGGGAGCTGTTTTTT,CASSGRLAGNTGELFF
TRBD1,TRBV19,.,TRBJ1-1,TGTGCCAGTAAGGAAAGGACAGGTGGGAACACTGAAGCTTTCTTT,CASKERTGGNTEAFF
.,TRBV9,few,TRBJ2-5,TGTGCCAGCAGCGTAGCTACACGAGGAACTCAAGAGACCCAGTACTTC,CASSVATRGTQETQYF
.,TRBV9,.,TRBJ1-4,TGTGCCAGCAGTCACTCTCCCACCAAGCCCGGGCGGGAAAAACTGTTTTTT,CASSHSPTKPGREKLFF
TRBD1,TRBV6-1,many,TRBJ1-4,TGTGCCAGCAGAGACAGACAGGGCAGCAATGAAAAACTGTTTTTT,CASRDRQGSNEKLFF
TRBD2,TRBV12-3/TRBV12-4,few,TRBJ2-3,TGTGCCAGCAGTCTAGGGTGGCTAGCGGCAGATACGCAGTATTTT,CASSLGWLAADTQYF
.,TRBV12-3/TRBV12-4,few,TRBJ1-2,TGTGCCAGCAGCCCCGAAGTCACCCCCTATGGCTACACCTTC,CASSPEVTPYGYTF
.,TRBV3-1,.,TRBJ2-7,TGTGCCAGCAGCCAAGAGGAGCCTCTCCCTTACGAGCAGTACTTC,CASSQEEPLPYEQYF
.,TRBV5-6,few,TRBJ1-2,TGTGCCAGCAGCTTCGTCGGAGGGAAGGACGGCTACACCTTC,CASSFVGGKDGYTF
TRBD2,TRBV6-2/TRBV6-3,.,TRBJ2-3,TGTGCCAGCAGAAGAGCGGGAGCTGAAGATACGCAGTATTTT,CASRRAGAEDTQYF
.,TRBV7-2,many,TRBJ2-4,TGTGCCAGCAGCTTAACTCCCGAAAACATTCAGTACTTC,CASSLTPENIQYF
.,TRBV5-5,many,TRBJ2-3,TGTGCCAGCAGCCACCGCGTTAGCACAGATACGCAGTATTTT,CASSHRVSTDTQYF
.,TRBV24-1,many,TRBJ2-1,TGTGCCACCAGTTCTTGGGGGCGGGGAGAGGGGAATGAGCAGTTCTTC,CATSSWGRGEGNEQFF
TRBD1,TRBV6-1,many,TRBJ2-7,TGTGCCAGCAGTCGCACCGGGACAGGGGTTCGCGAGCAGTACTTC,CASSRTGTGVREQYF
.,TRBV28,few,TRBJ1-2,TGTGCCAGCAGTAAGGGCGTGGGTGGCTACACCTTC,CASSKGVGGYTF
TRBD1,TRBV12-3/TRBV12-4,.,TRBJ1-4,TGTGCCAGCACCCGACAGGGAGATAATGAAAAACTGTTTTTT,CASTRQGDNEKLFF
.,TRBV28,many,TRBJ2-7,TGTGCCAGCAGCATACCCGGTACCTACGAGCAGTACTTC,CASSIPGTYEQYF
TRBD2,TRBV27,many,TRBJ2-1,TGTGCCAGCAGTTTCGGGACTAGCGGGAGAGGTGAGCAGTTCTTC,CASSFGTSGRGEQFF
.,TRBV4-1,few,TRBJ1-2,TGCGCCAGCAGCCAAGATTTGACTGGCCTCTATCTCTATGGCTACACCTTC,CASSQDLTGLYLYGYTF
.,TRBV3-1,many,TRBJ2-7,TGTGCCAGCAGCCAAGCGACAGGGACTCACTACGAGCAGTACTTC,CASSQATGTHYEQYF
.,TRBV19,.,TRBJ2-5,TGTGCCAGTAGTTCCTTAATGGCAGGGGAAGAGACCCAGTACTTC,CASSSLMAGEETQYF
.,TRBV3-1,many,TRBJ2-7,TGTGCCAGCAGCCAAGATATGGCAGGGCCCTACGAGCAGTACTTC,CASSQDMAGPYEQYF